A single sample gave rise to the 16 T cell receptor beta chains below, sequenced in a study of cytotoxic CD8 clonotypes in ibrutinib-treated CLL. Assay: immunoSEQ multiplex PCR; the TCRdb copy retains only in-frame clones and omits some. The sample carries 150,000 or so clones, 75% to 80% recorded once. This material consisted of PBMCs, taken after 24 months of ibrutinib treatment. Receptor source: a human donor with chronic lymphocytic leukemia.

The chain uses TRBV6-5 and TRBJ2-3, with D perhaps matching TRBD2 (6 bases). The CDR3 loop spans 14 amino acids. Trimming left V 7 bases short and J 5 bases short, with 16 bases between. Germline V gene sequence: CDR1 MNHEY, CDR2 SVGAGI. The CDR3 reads CASTLGGRGDTQYF. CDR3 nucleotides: TGTGCCAGCACCTTGGGGGGTCGGGGAGATACGCAGTATTTT.

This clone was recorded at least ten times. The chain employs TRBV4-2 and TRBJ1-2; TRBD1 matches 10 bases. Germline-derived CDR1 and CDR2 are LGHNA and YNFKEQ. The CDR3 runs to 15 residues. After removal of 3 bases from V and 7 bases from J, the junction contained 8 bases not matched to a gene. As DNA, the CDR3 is TGTGCCAGCAGCCAGGTCGACAGGGGGCAATCTGGCTACACCTTC. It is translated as CASSQVDRGQSGYTF.

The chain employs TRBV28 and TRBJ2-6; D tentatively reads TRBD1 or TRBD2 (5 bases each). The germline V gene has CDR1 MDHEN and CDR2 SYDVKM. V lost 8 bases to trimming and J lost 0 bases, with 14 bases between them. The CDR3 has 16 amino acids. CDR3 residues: CASAPGDVSGANVLTF. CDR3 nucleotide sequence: TGTGCCAGCGCCCCCGGGGACGTCTCTGGGGCCAACGTCCTGACTTTC.

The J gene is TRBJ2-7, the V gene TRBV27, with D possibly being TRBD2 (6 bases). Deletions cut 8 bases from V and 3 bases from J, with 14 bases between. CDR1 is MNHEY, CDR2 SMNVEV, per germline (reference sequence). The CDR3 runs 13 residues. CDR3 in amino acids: CASGRDSLYEQYF. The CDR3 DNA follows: TGTGCCAGCGGCCGGGACTCCCTCTACGAGCAGTACTTC.

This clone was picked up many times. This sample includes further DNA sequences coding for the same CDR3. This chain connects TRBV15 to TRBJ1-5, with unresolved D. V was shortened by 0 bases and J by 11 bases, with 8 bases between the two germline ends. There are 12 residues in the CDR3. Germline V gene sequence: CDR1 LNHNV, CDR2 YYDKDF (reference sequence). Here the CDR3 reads CATSRDLESQHF. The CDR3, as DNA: TGTGCCACCAGCAGAGATCTCGAGTCCCAGCATTTT.

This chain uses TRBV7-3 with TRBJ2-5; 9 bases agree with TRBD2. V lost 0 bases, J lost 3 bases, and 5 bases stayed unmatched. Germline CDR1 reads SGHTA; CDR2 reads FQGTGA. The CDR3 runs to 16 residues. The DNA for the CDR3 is TGTGCCAGCAGCTTAACGGGACTAGCAAGAGAAGAGACCCAGTACTTC. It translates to CASSLTGLAREETQYF.

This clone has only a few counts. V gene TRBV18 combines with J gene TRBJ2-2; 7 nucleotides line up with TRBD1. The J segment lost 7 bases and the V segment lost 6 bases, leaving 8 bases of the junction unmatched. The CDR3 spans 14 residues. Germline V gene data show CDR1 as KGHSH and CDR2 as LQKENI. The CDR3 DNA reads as TGTGCCAGCTCCCGTACCGGGACAGTCGGGGAGCTGTTTTTT. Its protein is CASSRTGTVGELFF. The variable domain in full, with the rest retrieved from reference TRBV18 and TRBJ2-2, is NAGVMQNPRHLVRRRGQEARLRCSPMKGHSHVYWYRQLPEEGLKFMVYLQKENIIDESGMPKERFSAEFPKEGPSILRIQQVVRGDSAAYFCASSRTGTVGELFFGEGSRLTVL.

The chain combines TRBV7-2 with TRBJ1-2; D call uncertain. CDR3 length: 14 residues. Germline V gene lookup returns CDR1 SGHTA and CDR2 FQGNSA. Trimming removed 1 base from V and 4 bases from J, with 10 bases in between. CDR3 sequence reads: CASSLVGSSYGYTF. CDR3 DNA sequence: TGTGCCAGCAGCTTAGTAGGGAGTAGCTATGGCTACACCTTC.

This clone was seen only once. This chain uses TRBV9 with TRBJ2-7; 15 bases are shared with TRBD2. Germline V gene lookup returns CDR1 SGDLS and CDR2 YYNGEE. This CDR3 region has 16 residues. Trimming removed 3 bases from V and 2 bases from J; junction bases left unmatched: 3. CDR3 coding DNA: TGTGCCAGCAGCGGCGGACTAGCGGGGGGGCCCTACGAGCAGTACTTC. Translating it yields CASSGGLAGGPYEQYF.

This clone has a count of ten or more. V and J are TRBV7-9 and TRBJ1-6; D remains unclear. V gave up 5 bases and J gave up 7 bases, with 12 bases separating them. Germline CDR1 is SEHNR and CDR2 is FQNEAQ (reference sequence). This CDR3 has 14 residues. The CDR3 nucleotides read TGTGCCAGCAGCCCACTCGGTGGCAATTCACCCCTCCACTTT. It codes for CASSPLGGNSPLHF.

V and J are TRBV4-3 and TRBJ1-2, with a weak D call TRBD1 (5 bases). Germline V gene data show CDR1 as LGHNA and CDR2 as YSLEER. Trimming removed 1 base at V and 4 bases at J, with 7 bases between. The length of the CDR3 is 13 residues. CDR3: CASSQVGPYGYTF. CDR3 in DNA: TGCGCCAGCAGCCAAGTGGGGCCCTATGGCTACACCTTC.

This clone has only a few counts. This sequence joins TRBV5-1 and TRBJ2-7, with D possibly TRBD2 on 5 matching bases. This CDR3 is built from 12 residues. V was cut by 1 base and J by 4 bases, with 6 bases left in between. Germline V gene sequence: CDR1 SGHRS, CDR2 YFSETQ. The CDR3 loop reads CASSLSGYEQYF. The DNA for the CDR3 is TGCGCCAGCAGCTTGTCGGGGTACGAGCAGTACTTC.

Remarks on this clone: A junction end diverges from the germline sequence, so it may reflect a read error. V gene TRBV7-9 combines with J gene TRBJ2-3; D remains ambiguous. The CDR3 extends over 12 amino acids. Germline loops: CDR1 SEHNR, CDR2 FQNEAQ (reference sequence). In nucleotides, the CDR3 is TGTGCCAGCAGCCCAAGCACATATACGCAGTATTTT. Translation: CASSPSTYTQYF.

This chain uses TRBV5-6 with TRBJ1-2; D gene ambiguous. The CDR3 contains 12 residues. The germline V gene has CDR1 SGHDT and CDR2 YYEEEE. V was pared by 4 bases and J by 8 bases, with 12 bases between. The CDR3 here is CASSPDMGGYTF. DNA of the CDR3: TGTGCCAGCAGCCCAGACATGGGGGGCTACACCTTC. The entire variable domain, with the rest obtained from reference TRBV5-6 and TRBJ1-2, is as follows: DAGVTQSPTHLIKTRGQQVTLRCSPKSGHDTVSWYQQALGQGPQFIFQYYEEEERQRGNFPDRFSGHQFPNYSSELNVNALLLGDSALYLCASSPDMGGYTFGSGTRLTVV.

In nucleotides, the CDR3 is TGCGCCAGCAGCGCCCCGCGGGGGGCCAGCACAGATACGCAGTATTTT. Amino acid sequence: CASSAPRGASTDTQYF. The chain carries TRBV5-1 and TRBJ2-3; 8 bases match TRBD2. J lost 0 bases, V lost 4 bases, and 7 bases had no gene match. In germline, CDR1 is SGHRS, CDR2 YFSETQ. The CDR3 spans 16 residues.

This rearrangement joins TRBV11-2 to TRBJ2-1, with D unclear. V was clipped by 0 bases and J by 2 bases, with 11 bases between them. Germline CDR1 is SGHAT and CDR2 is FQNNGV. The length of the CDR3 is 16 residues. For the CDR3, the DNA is TGTGCCAGCAGCTTAGATCAAAGCTATACCTACAATGAGCAGTTCTTC. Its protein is CASSLDQSYTYNEQFF.